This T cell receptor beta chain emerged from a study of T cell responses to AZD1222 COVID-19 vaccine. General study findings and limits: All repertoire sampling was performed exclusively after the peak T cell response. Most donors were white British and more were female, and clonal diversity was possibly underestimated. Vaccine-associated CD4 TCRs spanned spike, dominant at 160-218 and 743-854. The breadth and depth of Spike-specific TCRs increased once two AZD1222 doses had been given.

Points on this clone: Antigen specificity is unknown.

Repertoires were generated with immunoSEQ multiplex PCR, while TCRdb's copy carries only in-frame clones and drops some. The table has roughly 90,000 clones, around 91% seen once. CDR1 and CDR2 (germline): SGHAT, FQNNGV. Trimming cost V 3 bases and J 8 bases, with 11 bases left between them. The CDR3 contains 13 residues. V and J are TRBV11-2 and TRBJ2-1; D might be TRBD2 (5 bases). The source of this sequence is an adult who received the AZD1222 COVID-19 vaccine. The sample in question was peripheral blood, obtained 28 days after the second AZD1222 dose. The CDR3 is CASSLWVSDEQFF. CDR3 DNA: TGTGCCAGCAGCTTGTGGGTTAGCGATGAGCAGTTCTTC.